A single sample is the source of the 19 T cell receptor beta chains below, sequenced in a study of OX40 agonist ivuxolimab in advanced cancers. The assay was immunoSEQ multiplex PCR, and TCRdb's table has in-frame clones only and misses some. The sample shows about 14,000 clones, roughly 82% of them seen only once. The material was CD4+ or CD8+ T cells sorted from blood, obtained in a trial of the OX40 agonist ivuxolimab. The receptor source for this set is an adult with an advanced solid tumor such as melanoma, head and neck, liver or kidney cancer.

V gene TRBV7-2 combines with J gene TRBJ2-1; the match to TRBD2 covers 10 bases. The germline V gene has CDR1 SGHTA and CDR2 FQGNSA. After removal of 6 bases from V and 5 bases from J, the junction contained 7 bases not matched to a gene. This CDR3 comprises 15 residues. The CDR3 here is CASSHGLAVNNEQFF. CDR3 sequence (DNA): TGTGCCAGCAGTCACGGACTAGCGGTTAACAATGAGCAGTTCTTC.

This clone was seen a few times. V gene TRBV6-4 combines with J gene TRBJ2-3; the match to TRBD2 covers 8 bases. CDR1 MRHNA and CDR2 SNTAGT come from the germline V gene. The CDR3 loop spans 15 amino acids. The V and J ends lost 5 bases and 4 bases, in that order; junction bases with no gene match: 8. CDR3 residues: CASSKLAEAADTQYF. The CDR3 coding sequence is TGTGCCAGCAGTAAACTAGCGGAGGCAGCAGATACGCAGTATTTT.

The rearrangement uses TRBV27 and TRBJ2-3; 10 positions match TRBD1. V lost 5 bases, J lost 3 bases, and 5 bases stayed unmatched. This CDR3 has 15 amino acids. Germline V CDR1 and CDR2: MNHEY, SMNVEV (reference sequence). DNA of the CDR3: TGTGCCAGCAGTCTAGGACAGGGGGGAACAGATACGCAGTATTTT. Protein product: CASSLGQGGTDTQYF.

The V gene is TRBV27, the J gene TRBJ2-7, with D possibly being TRBD1 or TRBD2 (6 bases each). The CDR3 loop spans 15 amino acids. V dropped 5 bases and J dropped 6 bases, with 20 bases sitting between them. Germline V lookup: CDR1 MNHEY, CDR2 SMNVEV (reference sequence). The CDR3 spells CASSPTAPSGAEQYF. The CDR3 DNA reads TGTGCCAGCAGTCCTACGGCCCCTTCGGGGGCCGAGCAGTACTTC.

The chain links TRBV5-1 to TRBJ2-1, with D unresolved. CDR1 is SGHRS, CDR2 YFSETQ, per germline. V gave up 3 bases and J gave up 7 bases, with 8 bases separating them. The CDR3 is made up of 12 amino acids. CDR3 bases: TGCGCCAGCAGCTACAGCGAGAATGAGCAGTTCTTC. This translates into CASSYSENEQFF.

This clone was found once. This chain joins TRBV13 and TRBJ1-1, with 9 bases aligning to TRBD1. The germline V gene encodes CDR1 PRHDT and CDR2 FYEKMQ (reference sequence). CDR3 length: 14 amino acids. The ends lost 5 bases at V and 1 base at J; junction bases unmatched: 2. CDR3 nucleotide sequence: TGTGCCAGCAGCCAGGGACAGGGGAACACTGAAGCTTTCTTT. It codes for CASSQGQGNTEAFF.

V and J are TRBV5-6 and TRBJ2-1; 10 bases agree with TRBD2. Looked up from germline, CDR1 is SGHDT and CDR2 is YYEEEE. Germline trimming cut 4 bases from V and 11 bases from J; bases unmatched to any gene: 6. The CDR3 is 13 amino acids. CDR3 coding DNA: TGTGCCAGCAGCAACCGACTAGCGGGTCAGCAGTTCTTC. Encoded protein: CASSNRLAGQQFF. Full variable domain (missing parts from reference TRBV5-6 and TRBJ2-1): DAGVTQSPTHLIKTRGQQVTLRCSPKSGHDTVSWYQQALGQGPQFIFQYYEEEERQRGNFPDRFSGHQFPNYSSELNVNALLLGDSALYLCASSNRLAGQQFFGPGTRLTVL.

The chain recombines TRBV7-3 with TRBJ2-6; 12 bases match TRBD1. The CDR3 consists of 17 residues. Germline V gene lookup returns CDR1 SGHTA and CDR2 FQGTGA. J was trimmed by 2 bases and V by 5 bases; bases with no gene match: 4. CDR3 in amino acids: CASSPGQGAPGANVLTF. Here the CDR3 DNA reads TGTGCCAGCAGCCCGGGACAGGGGGCGCCTGGGGCCAACGTCCTGACTTTC.

The genes are TRBV5-6 and TRBJ2-1; D uncertain. From germline, CDR1 is SGHDT and CDR2 YYEEEE. Trimming cost V 0 bases and J 8 bases, with 15 bases left between them. This CDR3 is built from 15 residues. CDR3 sequence (DNA): TGTGCCAGCAGCTTGGTCCCCCCGCTAAGGGATGAGCAGTTCTTC. Translated, it gives CASSLVPPLRDEQFF.

This CDR3 is CASSHGTVNTEAFF. The CDR3 nucleotides read TGTGCCAGCAGCCACGGGACAGTGAACACTGAAGCTTTCTTT. The gene calls are TRBV4-2 and TRBJ1-1; 7 nucleotides agree with TRBD1. The CDR3 extends over 14 amino acids. Germline V lookup: CDR1 LGHNA, CDR2 YNFKEQ. V lost 3 bases, J lost 0 bases, and 1 base stayed unmatched.

The rearrangement links TRBV6-5 to TRBJ2-7; D is possibly TRBD1 (5 bases). The V gene's germline CDR1 is MNHEY and CDR2 SVGAGI. Trimming removed 4 bases at V and 1 base at J, with 14 bases between. This CDR3 region has 15 residues. The CDR3 sequence: CASSSSRVSSYEQYF. For the CDR3, the DNA is TGTGCCAGCAGTTCCTCCAGGGTATCGTCCTACGAGCAGTACTTC.

In this sample, this clone turned up a few times. The rearrangement links TRBV7-9 to TRBJ2-3; 7 bases map to TRBD2. CDR1 SEHNR and CDR2 FQNEAQ come from the germline V gene (reference sequence). The CDR3 contains 15 residues. V trimming: 2 bases; J trimming: 3 bases; junction bases outside the gene matches: 5. The CDR3 spells CASSLNLAVTDTQYF. For the CDR3, the DNA is TGTGCCAGCAGCTTAAACCTAGCGGTTACAGATACGCAGTATTTT.

V gene TRBV9 combines with J gene TRBJ2-2; 8 bases agree with TRBD2. This CDR3 comprises 16 residues. Germline values: CDR1 SGDLS, CDR2 YYNGEE. V shed 0 bases and J 5 bases; nucleotides not matched to a gene: 6. CDR3 protein: CASSVEAGGGTGELFF. The CDR3 DNA follows: TGTGCCAGCAGCGTAGAGGCGGGGGGCGGTACCGGGGAGCTGTTTTTT.

The CDR3: CAIRGRAPNEQYF. CDR3 sequence (DNA): TGTGCCATCAGGGGCAGGGCCCCCAACGAGCAGTACTTC. V usage is TRBV10-3 and J usage is TRBJ2-7, with D possibly TRBD1 on 5 matching bases. Trimming removed 6 bases from V and 5 bases from J, with 14 bases in between. CDR3 length: 13 residues. Germline CDR1 ENHRY, CDR2 SYGVKD.

The CDR3 nucleotides read TGTGCCAGCAGCTTAGGGGCTGGGGGAGAGACCCAGTACTTC. Its translation: CASSLGAGGETQYF. The chain is built from TRBV11-2 and TRBJ2-5, with D perhaps matching TRBD1 or TRBD2 (5 bases each). Germline V gene sequence: CDR1 SGHAT, CDR2 FQNNGV. This CDR3 comprises 14 residues. V was shortened by 1 base and J by 4 bases, with 10 bases between the two germline ends.

This sequence joins TRBV6-5 and TRBJ2-7, with D hard to call. Per germline, CDR1 MNHEY and CDR2 SVGAGI. V was shortened by 0 bases and J by 1 base, with 7 bases between the two germline ends. CDR3 size: 14 residues. The CDR3 sequence is CASSYSGNSYEQYF. The CDR3 nucleotides are TGTGCCAGCAGTTACTCGGGGAATTCCTACGAGCAGTACTTC.

Regarding this clone: The sample carries other DNA sequences with the same CDR3. The V call is TRBV27, the J call TRBJ2-1; possibly TRBD2 for D (5 bases). This CDR3 spans 12 amino acids. Germline CDR1 and CDR2: MNHEY and SMNVEV (reference sequence). V lost 3 bases and J lost 6, with 6 bases in between. CDR3 sequence reads: CASSFGGNEQFF. CDR3 in DNA: TGTGCCAGCAGTTTTGGAGGCAATGAGCAGTTCTTC.

The genes are TRBV7-3 and TRBJ1-1, with 7 bases that match TRBD1. CDR3 size: 15 residues. CDR1 and CDR2 from the germline V gene are SGHTA and FQGTGA. V was clipped by 5 bases and J by 1 base; unmatched bases: 7. The CDR3 is CASSLHGTENTEAFF. The CDR3 DNA reads as TGTGCCAGCAGCCTACACGGGACAGAGAACACTGAAGCTTTCTTT.

CDR3 DNA: TGTGCCAGCAGCTTATTGGACTACGAGCAGTACTTC. This codes for CASSLLDYEQYF. The V gene is TRBV7-2, the J gene TRBJ2-7, with D unresolved. This CDR3 has 12 amino acids. Germline CDR1 and CDR2: SGHTA and FQGNSA. V lost 2 bases and J 3 bases, leaving 5 bases between the germline ends.